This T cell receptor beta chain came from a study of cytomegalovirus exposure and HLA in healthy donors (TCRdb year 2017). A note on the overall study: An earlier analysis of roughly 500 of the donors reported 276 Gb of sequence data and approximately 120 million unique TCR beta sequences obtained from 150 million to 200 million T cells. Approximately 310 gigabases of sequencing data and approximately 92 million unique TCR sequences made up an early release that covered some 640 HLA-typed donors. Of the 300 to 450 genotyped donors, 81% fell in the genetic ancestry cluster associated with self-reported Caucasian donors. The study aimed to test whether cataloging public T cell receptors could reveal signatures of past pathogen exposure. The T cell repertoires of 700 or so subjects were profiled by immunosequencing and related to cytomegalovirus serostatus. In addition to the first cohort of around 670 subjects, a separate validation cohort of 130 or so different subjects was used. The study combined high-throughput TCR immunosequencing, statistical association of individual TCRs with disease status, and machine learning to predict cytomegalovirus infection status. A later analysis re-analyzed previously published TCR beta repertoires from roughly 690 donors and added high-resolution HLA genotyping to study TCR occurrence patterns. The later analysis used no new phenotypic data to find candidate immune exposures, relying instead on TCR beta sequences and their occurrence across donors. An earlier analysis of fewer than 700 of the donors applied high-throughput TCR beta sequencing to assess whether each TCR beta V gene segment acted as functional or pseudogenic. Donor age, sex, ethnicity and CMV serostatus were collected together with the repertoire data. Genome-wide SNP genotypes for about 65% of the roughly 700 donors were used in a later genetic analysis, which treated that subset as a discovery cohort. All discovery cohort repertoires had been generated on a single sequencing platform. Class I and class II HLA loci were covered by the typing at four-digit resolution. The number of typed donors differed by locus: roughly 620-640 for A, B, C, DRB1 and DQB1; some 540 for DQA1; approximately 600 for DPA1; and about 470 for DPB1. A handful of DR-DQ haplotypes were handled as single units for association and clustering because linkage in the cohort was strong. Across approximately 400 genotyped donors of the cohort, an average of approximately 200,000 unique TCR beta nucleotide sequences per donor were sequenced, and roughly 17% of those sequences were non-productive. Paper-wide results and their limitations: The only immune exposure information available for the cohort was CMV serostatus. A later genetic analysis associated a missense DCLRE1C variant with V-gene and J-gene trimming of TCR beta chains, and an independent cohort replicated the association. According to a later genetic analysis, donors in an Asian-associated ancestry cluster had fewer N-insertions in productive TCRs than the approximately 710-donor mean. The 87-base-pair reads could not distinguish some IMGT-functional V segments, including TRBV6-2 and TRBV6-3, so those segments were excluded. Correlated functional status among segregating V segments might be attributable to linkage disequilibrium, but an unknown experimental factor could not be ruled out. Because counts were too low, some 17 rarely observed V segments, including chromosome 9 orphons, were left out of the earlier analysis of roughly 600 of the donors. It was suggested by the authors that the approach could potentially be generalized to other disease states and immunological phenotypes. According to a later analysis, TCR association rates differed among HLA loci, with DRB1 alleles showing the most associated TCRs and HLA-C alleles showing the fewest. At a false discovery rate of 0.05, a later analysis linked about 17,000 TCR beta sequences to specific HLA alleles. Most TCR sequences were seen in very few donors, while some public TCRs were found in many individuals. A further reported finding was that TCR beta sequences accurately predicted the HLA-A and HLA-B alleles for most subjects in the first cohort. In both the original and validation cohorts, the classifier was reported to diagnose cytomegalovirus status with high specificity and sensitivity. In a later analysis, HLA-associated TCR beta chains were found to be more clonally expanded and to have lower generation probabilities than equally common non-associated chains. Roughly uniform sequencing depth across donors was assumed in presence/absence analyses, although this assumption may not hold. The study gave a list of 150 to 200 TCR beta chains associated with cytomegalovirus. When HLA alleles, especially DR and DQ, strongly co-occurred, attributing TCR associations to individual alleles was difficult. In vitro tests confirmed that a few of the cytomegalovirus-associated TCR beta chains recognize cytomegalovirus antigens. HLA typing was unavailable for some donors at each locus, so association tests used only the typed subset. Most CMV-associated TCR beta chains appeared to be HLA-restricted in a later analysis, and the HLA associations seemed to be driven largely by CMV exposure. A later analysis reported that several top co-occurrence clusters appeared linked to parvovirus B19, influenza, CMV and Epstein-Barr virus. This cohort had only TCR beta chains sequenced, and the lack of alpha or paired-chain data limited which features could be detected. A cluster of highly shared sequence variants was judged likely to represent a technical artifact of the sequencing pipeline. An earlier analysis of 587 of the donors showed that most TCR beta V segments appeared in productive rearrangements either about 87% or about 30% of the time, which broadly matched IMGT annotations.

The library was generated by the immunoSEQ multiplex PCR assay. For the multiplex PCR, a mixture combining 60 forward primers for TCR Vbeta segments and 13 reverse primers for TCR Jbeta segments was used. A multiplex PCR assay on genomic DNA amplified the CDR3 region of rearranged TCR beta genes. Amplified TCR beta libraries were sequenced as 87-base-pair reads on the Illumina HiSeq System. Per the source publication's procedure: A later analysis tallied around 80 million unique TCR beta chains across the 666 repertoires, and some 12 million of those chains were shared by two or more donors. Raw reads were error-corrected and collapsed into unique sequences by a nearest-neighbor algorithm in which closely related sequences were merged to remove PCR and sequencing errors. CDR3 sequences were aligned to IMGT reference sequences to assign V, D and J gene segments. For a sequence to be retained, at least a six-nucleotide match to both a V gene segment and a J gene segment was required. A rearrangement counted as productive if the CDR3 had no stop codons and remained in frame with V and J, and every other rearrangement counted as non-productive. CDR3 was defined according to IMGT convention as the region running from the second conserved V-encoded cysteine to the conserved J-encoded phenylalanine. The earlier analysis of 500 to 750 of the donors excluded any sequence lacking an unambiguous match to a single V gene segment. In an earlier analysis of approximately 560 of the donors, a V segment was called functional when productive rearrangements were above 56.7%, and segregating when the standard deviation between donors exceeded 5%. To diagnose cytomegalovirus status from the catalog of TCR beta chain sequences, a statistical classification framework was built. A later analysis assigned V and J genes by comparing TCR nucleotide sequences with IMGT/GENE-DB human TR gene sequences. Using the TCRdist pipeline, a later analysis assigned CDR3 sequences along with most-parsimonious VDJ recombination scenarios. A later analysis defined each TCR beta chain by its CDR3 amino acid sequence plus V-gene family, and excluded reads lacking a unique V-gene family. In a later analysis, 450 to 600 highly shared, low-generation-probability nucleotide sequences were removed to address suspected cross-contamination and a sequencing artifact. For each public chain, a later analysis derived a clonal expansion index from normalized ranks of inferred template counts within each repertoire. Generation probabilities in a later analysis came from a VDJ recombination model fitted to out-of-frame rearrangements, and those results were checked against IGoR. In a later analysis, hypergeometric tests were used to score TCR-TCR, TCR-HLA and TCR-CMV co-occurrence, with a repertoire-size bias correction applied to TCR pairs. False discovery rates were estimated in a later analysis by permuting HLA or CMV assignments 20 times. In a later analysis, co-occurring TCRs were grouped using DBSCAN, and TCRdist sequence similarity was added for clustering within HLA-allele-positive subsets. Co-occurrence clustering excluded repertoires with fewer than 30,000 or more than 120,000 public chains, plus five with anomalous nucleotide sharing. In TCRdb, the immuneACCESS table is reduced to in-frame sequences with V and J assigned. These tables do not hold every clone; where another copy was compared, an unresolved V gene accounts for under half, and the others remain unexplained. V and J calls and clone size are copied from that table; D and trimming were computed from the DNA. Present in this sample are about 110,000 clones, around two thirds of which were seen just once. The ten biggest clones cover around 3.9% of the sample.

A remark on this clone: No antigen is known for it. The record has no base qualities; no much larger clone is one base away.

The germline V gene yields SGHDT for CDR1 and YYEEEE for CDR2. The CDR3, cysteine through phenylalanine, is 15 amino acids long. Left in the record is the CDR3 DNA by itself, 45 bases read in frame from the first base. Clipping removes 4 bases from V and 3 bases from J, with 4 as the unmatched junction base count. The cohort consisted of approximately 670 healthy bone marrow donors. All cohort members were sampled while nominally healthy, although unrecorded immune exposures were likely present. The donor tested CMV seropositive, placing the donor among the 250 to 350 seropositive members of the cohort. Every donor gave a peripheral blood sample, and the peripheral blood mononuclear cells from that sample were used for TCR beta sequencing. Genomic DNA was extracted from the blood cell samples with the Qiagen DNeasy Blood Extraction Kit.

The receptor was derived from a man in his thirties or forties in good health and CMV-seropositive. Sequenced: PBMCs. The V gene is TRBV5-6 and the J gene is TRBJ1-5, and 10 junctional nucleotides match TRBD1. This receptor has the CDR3 CASSARQGANQPQHF. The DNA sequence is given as TGTGCCAGCAGCGCCAGACAGGGGGCCAATCAGCCCCAGCATTTT.